Described below is a single TCR beta chain sequence and its context. Its antigen is not known. In the sorted-subset replicate PCRs, about 190 ng DNA, 25,000 to 35,000 T cell genomes, was used. Repertoires were generated with immunoSEQ multiplex PCR, while TCRdb's copy carries only in-frame clones and drops some. The sample has under 1,100,000 clones, around 76% seen once; the top ten hold less than 1.5%. The sample belongs to a study of shared clonotypes between healthy human individuals. Whole-study results and caveats: A few donors had 5% to 6% of their naive CD4 clonotypes in common. Non-shared clonotypes were found to have lower generation probabilities than the clonotypes that were shared by all four of the sorted-subset donors.

Trimming shortened V by 4 bases and J by 5 bases, and 20 bases separated the two germline ends. Looked up from germline, CDR1 is KGHSH and CDR2 is LQKENI. The CDR3 spans 16 residues. Sequenced sample: memory CD4+ T cells sorted from blood. Subset: CD45RA-negative fraction. This sequence joins TRBV18 and TRBJ2-5; TRBD2 is a possible D gene (8 bases). This sequence was found in a man between 18 and 35 years old in good health. For the CDR3, the DNA is TGTGCCAGCTCACGATCCGGGACAGCTAGCGGGGAGACCCAGTACTTC. Its protein product is CASSRSGTASGETQYF. The entire variable domain, with the rest obtained from reference TRBV18 and TRBJ2-5, is as follows: NAGVMQNPRHLVRRRGQEARLRCSPMKGHSHVYWYRQLPEEGLKFMVYLQKENIIDESGMPKERFSAEFPKEGPSILRIQQVVRGDSAAYFCASSRSGTASGETQYFGPGTRLLVL.